Listed below are T cell receptor beta chains from one sample, sequenced in a study of T cell responses to AZD1222 COVID-19 vaccine. Only in-frame clones appear in the TCRdb table, and some are missing; sequencing was by immunoSEQ multiplex PCR. In the table there are tens of thousands of clones, around 90% of which are singletons. This material consisted of peripheral blood, taken on day 0 of AZD1222 vaccination. The receptors shown here come from an adult in good health. Both conserved end residues are part of each CDR3. A D gene is named only where the DNA matches it firmly. The size field is filled for only some rows; it gives once, few, many or a size class.

size,J,V,D,CDR3,DNA
NA,TRBJ2-1,TRBV24-1,NA,CATSDLRGGKYNEQFF,TGTGCCACCAGTGATTTGAGGGGGGGAAAATACAATGAGCAGTTCTTC
NA,TRBJ1-4,TRBV2,NA,CASSEARGYEKLFF,TGTGCCAGCAGTGAGGCCAGGGGATATGAAAAACTGTTTTTT
NA,TRBJ1-3,TRBV10-3,NA,CAISERQRGNTIYF,TGTGCCATCAGTGAGCGACAGAGAGGAAACACCATATATTTT
NA,TRBJ2-2,TRBV3-1/TRBV3-2,NA,CASSQEGTGELFF,TGTGCCAGCAGCCAAGAGGGGACCGGGGAGCTGTTTTTT
few,TRBJ1-1,TRBV3-1/TRBV3-2,TRBD1,CASSQGTARFAFF,TGTGCCAGCAGCCAGGGGACAGCCAGGTTTGCTTTCTTT
few,TRBJ1-3,TRBV20-1,NA,CSASKQNSGNTIYF,TGCAGTGCTAGTAAGCAGAACTCTGGAAACACCATATATTTT
NA,TRBJ1-4,TRBV11-3,NA,CASQRGEKLFF,TGTGCCAGCCAAAGAGGGGAAAAACTGTTTTTT
NA,TRBJ1-1,TRBV6-2/TRBV6-3,NA,CASSYTERDTEAFF,TGTGCCAGCAGTTACACGGAGCGGGACACTGAAGCTTTCTTT
NA,TRBJ1-1,TRBV7-3,TRBD1,CASSPDRANTEAFF,TGTGCCAGCAGCCCGGACAGGGCAAACACTGAAGCTTTCTTT
NA,TRBJ1-1,TRBV5-6,NA,CASSKTENTEAFF,TGTGCCAGCAGCAAGACAGAGAACACTGAAGCTTTCTTT
once,TRBJ1-2,TRBV2,NA,CASLRERNYGYTF,TGTGCCAGCCTTAGGGAGAGAAACTATGGCTACACCTTC
NA,TRBJ2-1,TRBV11-3,NA,CASSLAARRYEQFF,TGTGCCAGCTCCCTCGCGGCCCGAAGATATGAGCAGTTCTTC
once,TRBJ1-1,TRBV7-9,TRBD1,CASSAISGQGNTEAFF,TGTGCCAGCAGCGCCATCTCAGGACAGGGGAACACTGAAGCTTTCTTT
NA,TRBJ2-7,TRBV7-9,TRBD2,CASSPTGVAGGQFYEQYF,TGTGCCAGCAGCCCCACCGGGGTAGCGGGAGGTCAATTCTACGAGCAGTACTTC
NA,TRBJ2-1,TRBV7-2,TRBD2,CASSWLSSSGVNEQFF,TGTGCCAGCAGCTGGTTAAGTTCTAGCGGGGTCAATGAGCAGTTCTTC
NA,TRBJ1-1,TRBV7-9,NA,CASIHDRRTEAFF,TGTGCCAGCATCCACGATAGGAGGACTGAAGCTTTCTTT
NA,TRBJ1-5,TRBV5-6,NA,CASSSWTDSYSNQPQHF,TGTGCCAGCAGCTCGTGGACAGATAGCTATAGCAATCAGCCCCAGCATTTT
NA,TRBJ2-3,TRBV9,NA,CASSVGDTQYF,TGTGCCAGCAGCGTAGGAGATACGCAGTATTTT
NA,TRBJ1-2,TRBV9,NA,CASSVESAGGGHGYTF,TGTGCCAGCAGCGTAGAGTCGGCGGGCGGGGGGCATGGCTACACCTTC
NA,TRBJ1-5,TRBV10-3,NA,CAISEFPSQFPQHF,TGTGCCATCAGTGAGTTCCCCTCCCAATTTCCCCAGCATTTT
NA,TRBJ1-1,TRBV3-1/TRBV3-2,TRBD1,CASSEYRGKVTEAFF,TGTGCCAGCAGCGAATACAGGGGAAAAGTAACTGAAGCTTTCTTT
once,TRBJ2-7,TRBV7-8,TRBD2,CASSSGLANEQYF,TGTGCCAGCAGCTCCGGACTAGCCAACGAGCAGTACTTC
NA,TRBJ2-7,TRBV30,TRBD1,CAWSGQGWEQYF,TGTGCCTGGAGTGGACAGGGTTGGGAGCAGTACTTC
NA,TRBJ2-3,TRBV30,NA,CASRDTDTQYF,TGTGCCTCCCGGGACACAGATACGCAGTATTTT
NA,TRBJ2-3,TRBV7-3,NA,CASSFRQLDTQYF,TGTGCCAGCAGCTTTAGGCAATTAGATACGCAGTATTTT
NA,TRBJ2-3,TRBV25-1,NA,CASRSEGGTQYF,TGTGCCAGCAGGTCGGAGGGTGGTACGCAGTATTTT
NA,TRBJ1-1,TRBV6-5,NA,CASSYRGGTEAFF,TGTGCCAGCAGTTACAGGGGTGGGACTGAAGCTTTCTTT
once,TRBJ2-5,TRBV4-1,NA,CASSQPGRTWETQYF,TGCGCCAGCAGCCAACCGGGACGGACGTGGGAGACCCAGTACTTC
NA,TRBJ1-5,TRBV5-1,NA,CASSLDGGSSQHF,TGCGCCAGCAGCTTGGACGGAGGGTCGTCCCAGCATTTT
few,TRBJ1-3,TRBV30,NA,CAWSPSRTVGNTIYF,TGTGCCTGGAGTCCCTCCAGGACAGTTGGAAACACCATATATTTT
NA,TRBJ1-2,TRBV19,NA,CASSISQEGSRSYTF,TGTGCCAGTAGTATATCACAGGAAGGTTCCCGGAGCTACACCTTC
NA,TRBJ2-2,TRBV28,TRBD2,CASSFLAGGRFGGELFF,TGTGCCAGCAGTTTTTTGGCGGGAGGCAGGTTCGGCGGGGAGCTGTTTTTT
NA,TRBJ2-1,TRBV29-1,TRBD1,CSVEGAGGYNEQFF,TGCAGCGTTGAGGGGGCAGGGGGATACAATGAGCAGTTCTTC
NA,TRBJ2-2,TRBV18,NA,CASSRLQRTANTGELFF,TGTGCCAGCTCACGCCTTCAGAGGACAGCGAACACCGGGGAGCTGTTTTTT
NA,TRBJ1-1,TRBV28,NA,CASSGNIPEAFF,TGTGCCAGCAGTGGTAATATCCCTGAAGCTTTCTTT
NA,TRBJ2-3,TRBV5-1,TRBD1,CASSPDRGTDTQYF,TGCGCCAGCAGCCCGGACAGGGGCACAGATACGCAGTATTTT